The rows below give T cell receptor beta chains drawn from one sample of a study of Ad26.COV2.S vaccination and SARS-CoV-2 variants. Clones were read by immunoSEQ multiplex PCR, and TCRdb kept only the in-frame ones, dropping some. The sample carries about 480,000 clones, approximately 88% recorded once. The input for sequencing was peripheral blood, taken in a trial of Ad26.COV2.S vaccine versus placebo. The receptors were gathered from a person aged 18-60 years who received the Ad26.COV2.S COVID-19 vaccine or a placebo. CDR3s include the opening cysteine and the closing phenylalanine or tryptophan. Each record gives: D gene, J gene, V gene, clone size, CDR3 protein, CDR3 DNA. The D gene is left open where the match is weak. Clone sizes are given selectively: once, few, many, or a class where the clone is expanded.

D gene: .
J gene: TRBJ2-7
V gene: TRBV29-1
clone size: .
CDR3 protein: CSVRWSYEQYF
CDR3 DNA: TGCAGCGTTCGGTGGAGCTACGAGCAGTACTTC

D gene: .
J gene: TRBJ1-5
V gene: TRBV9
clone size: .
CDR3 protein: CASSVGRNDQPQHF
CDR3 DNA: TGTGCCAGCAGCGTAGGTAGGAACGATCAGCCCCAGCATTTT

D gene: .
J gene: TRBJ1-5
V gene: TRBV28
clone size: .
CDR3 protein: CASTPGWGQDQPQHF
CDR3 DNA: TGTGCCAGCACCCCTGGGTGGGGGCAAGATCAGCCCCAGCATTTT

D gene: .
J gene: TRBJ2-3
V gene: TRBV24-1
clone size: .
CDR3 protein: CATSDLLADTQYF
CDR3 DNA: TGTGCCACCAGTGATTTGCTGGCAGATACGCAGTATTTT

D gene: TRBD2
J gene: TRBJ2-3
V gene: TRBV6-5
clone size: .
CDR3 protein: CASSYSGTSSYTQYF
CDR3 DNA: TGTGCCAGCAGTTACTCCGGGACTAGCTCTTATACGCAGTATTTT

D gene: .
J gene: TRBJ1-1
V gene: TRBV6-6
clone size: few
CDR3 protein: CASSSGGEAFF
CDR3 DNA: TGTGCCAGCAGTTCCGGAGGGGAAGCTTTCTTT

D gene: TRBD1
J gene: TRBJ2-5
V gene: TRBV5-6
clone size: once
CDR3 protein: CASSATTGGQETQYF
CDR3 DNA: TGTGCCAGCAGCGCGACGACAGGGGGACAAGAGACCCAGTACTTC

D gene: .
J gene: TRBJ2-1
V gene: TRBV4-3
clone size: .
CDR3 protein: CASSRTGGLGNEQFF
CDR3 DNA: TGCGCCAGCAGCCGAACGGGCGGTTTGGGGAATGAGCAGTTCTTC

D gene: .
J gene: TRBJ1-4
V gene: TRBV6-5
clone size: .
CDR3 protein: CASLSAGKKLFF
CDR3 DNA: TGTGCCAGCCTGTCGGCAGGAAAAAAACTGTTTTTT

D gene: .
J gene: TRBJ2-7
V gene: TRBV5-6
clone size: .
CDR3 protein: CASSLTGHEQYF
CDR3 DNA: TGTGCCAGCAGCTTGACTGGACACGAGCAGTACTTC

D gene: .
J gene: TRBJ2-1
V gene: TRBV11-1
clone size: .
CDR3 protein: CASSRSGTSSYNEQFF
CDR3 DNA: TGTGCCAGCAGCCGCTCGGGTACCAGCTCCTACAATGAGCAGTTCTTC

D gene: .
J gene: TRBJ2-3
V gene: TRBV6-5
clone size: .
CDR3 protein: CASSYSGSTDTQYF
CDR3 DNA: TGTGCCAGCAGTTACTCAGGGAGCACAGATACGCAGTATTTT

D gene: .
J gene: TRBJ2-1
V gene: TRBV2
clone size: .
CDR3 protein: CASSEVGVGYNEQFF
CDR3 DNA: TGTGCCAGCAGTGAAGTGGGAGTGGGATACAATGAGCAGTTCTTC

D gene: TRBD1
J gene: TRBJ1-5
V gene: TRBV6-6
clone size: .
CDR3 protein: CASSDTGQGYQPQHF
CDR3 DNA: TGTGCCAGCAGTGATACGGGACAGGGGTATCAGCCCCAGCATTTT

D gene: TRBD1
J gene: TRBJ2-7
V gene: TRBV18
clone size: .
CDR3 protein: CASSSRQGAYEQYF
CDR3 DNA: TGTGCCAGCTCATCCCGACAGGGGGCCTACGAGCAGTACTTC

D gene: .
J gene: TRBJ2-3
V gene: TRBV30
clone size: .
CDR3 protein: CAWTRGGNTDTQYF
CDR3 DNA: TGTGCCTGGACCCGTGGTGGTAACACAGATACGCAGTATTTT

D gene: .
J gene: TRBJ1-5
V gene: TRBV30
clone size: .
CDR3 protein: CAWSPRQPSPQNQPQHF
CDR3 DNA: TGTGCCTGGAGCCCCAGACAGCCAAGTCCGCAAAATCAGCCCCAGCATTTT

D gene: .
J gene: TRBJ1-2
V gene: TRBV19
clone size: once
CDR3 protein: CASSLRDTRGYTF
CDR3 DNA: TGTGCCAGTAGCCTCCGGGACACCCGTGGCTACACCTTC

D gene: .
J gene: TRBJ2-7
V gene: TRBV6-2/TRBV6-3
clone size: once
CDR3 protein: CASSYRSVGQYF
CDR3 DNA: TGTGCCAGCAGTTACAGGTCGGTGGGGCAGTACTTC

D gene: .
J gene: TRBJ2-6
V gene: TRBV5-1
clone size: once
CDR3 protein: CASSTLGGSSGANVLTF
CDR3 DNA: TGCGCCAGCAGCACCCTAGGCGGTAGCTCTGGGGCCAACGTCCTGACTTTC

D gene: TRBD2
J gene: TRBJ2-7
V gene: TRBV6-1
clone size: .
CDR3 protein: CASSDRLAGGPYEQYF
CDR3 DNA: TGTGCCAGCAGTGACCGACTAGCGGGAGGGCCGTACGAGCAGTACTTC

D gene: .
J gene: TRBJ2-3
V gene: TRBV13
clone size: .
CDR3 protein: CATRVRLGVSTDTQYF
CDR3 DNA: TGTGCCACCCGAGTTCGACTAGGGGTTAGCACAGATACGCAGTATTTT